Sequencing of this T cell receptor beta chain was carried out in a study of blood T cell repertoires in COVID-19. Study details: Italy, Spain and the United States were the sources of the convalescent and acute COVID-19 samples. Sources were T cells, B-cell-depleted T cells, or PBMCs; the material itself was cDNA or gDNA.

Original methodology: Estimates of nucleated cell counts were drawn from the amplification of reference gene primers. TCRdb keeps only in-frame clones here, not all; method: immunoSEQ multiplex PCR. V and J calls and clone size are as listed in that table; D and trimming were resolved from the DNA. There are about 150,000 clones in the sample; about 80% occur only once, and roughly 2.2% lies in the top ten. J lost 0 bases, V lost 4 bases, and 3 bases had no gene match. The CDR3 has 14 residues. Germline V gene sequence: CDR1 SGDLS, CDR2 YYNGEE. This sequence joins TRBV9 and TRBJ1-2; 7 positions agree with TRBD1. This sequence was found in a man aged 70-80 years with acute or convalescent COVID-19. The source material was peripheral blood. The DNA for the CDR3 is TGTGCCAGCAGCCCGGGACAGTCTAACTATGGCTACACCTTC. It translates to CASSPGQSNYGYTF.